These T cell receptor beta chains were read from a single sample in a study of T cells after yellow fever vaccination. TCRdb re-derived calls from the 5' RACE reads in MiXCR, one entry per CDR3 protein. The table shows hundreds of thousands of distinct CDR3 sequences, with around 13% occurring only once. Sequenced material: CD4+ T cells sorted from PBMCs, taken 15 days after the yellow fever booster vaccination. Every receptor here comes from a man aged 18-30 years who received the YFV17D yellow fever vaccine. The CDR3 runs from the conserved cysteine through the conserved F or W. The order of the fields is V gene, clone size, CDR3 length, J gene, D gene, CDR3 protein, CDR3 DNA. D genes are given only for firm matches. Clone size, where shown, is once, few, many, or a class for clones that have expanded.

>TRBV5-1|few|14|TRBJ2-1|TRBD2
CASSSVRTSGEQFF
TGCGCCAGCAGCTCTGTAAGGACTAGCGGTGAGCAGTTCTTC
>TRBV20-1|.|12|TRBJ1-1|TRBD1
CSAPGQDTEAFF
TGCAGTGCACCTGGACAGGACACTGAAGCTTTCTTT
>TRBV15|many|16|TRBJ2-3|TRBD1
CATSRRRTGNTDTQYF
TGTGCCACCAGCAGAAGAAGGACAGGGAACACAGATACGCAGTATTTT
>TRBV2|few|13|TRBJ1-3|.
CASSWTRGNTIYF
TGTGCCAGCAGTTGGACGAGGGGAAACACCATATATTTT
>TRBV5-5|few|17|TRBJ1-2|.
CASSFSGPLIPQAGYTF
TGTGCCAGCAGCTTTTCGGGACCGTTAATTCCTCAGGCTGGCTACACCTTC
>TRBV5-1|.|12|TRBJ1-3|.
CASNDGQNTIYF
TGCGCCAGTAACGACGGGCAAAACACCATATATTTT
>TRBV14|.|20|TRBJ1-6|.
CASSQNLVYWGATYNSPLHF
TGTGCCAGCAGCCAAAATTTGGTATACTGGGGGGCTACCTATAATTCACCCCTCCACTTT
>TRBV7-2|.|14|TRBJ2-2|.
CASRGWGIPGELFF
TGTGCCAGCAGGGGGTGGGGGATCCCCGGGGAGCTGTTTTTT
>TRBV12-3/TRBV12-4|few|14|TRBJ1-3|.
CASRNDRLGNTIYF
TGTGCCAGCAGGAATGACAGACTAGGAAACACCATATATTTT
>TRBV10-2|.|13|TRBJ2-1|TRBD2
CASTSGGYNEQFF
TGCGCCAGCACTAGCGGGGGTTACAATGAGCAGTTCTTC
>TRBV12-3/TRBV12-4|few|14|TRBJ1-6|.
CASSMGGGDSPLHF
TGTGCCAGCAGTATGGGGGGCGGGGATTCACCCCTCCACTTT
>TRBV20-1|.|15|TRBJ2-5|.
CSVRQLRQLAETQYF
TGCAGTGTTCGACAACTACGACAGTTGGCGGAGACCCAGTACTTC
>TRBV10-2|few|13|TRBJ1-2|.
CASSESSPRGYTF
TGCGCCAGCAGTGAGTCGTCTCCTAGGGGCTACACCTTC
>TRBV18|.|15|TRBJ1-3|.
CASSPPSYLGNTIYF
TGTGCCAGCTCACCACCCTCGTACCTCGGAAACACCATATATTTT
>TRBV2|.|13|TRBJ1-2|.
CASSEVHNYGYTF
TGTGCCAGCAGTGAAGTACACAACTATGGCTACACCTTC
>TRBV6-5|few|15|TRBJ2-1|.
CASRVTGTGNNEQFF
TGTGCCAGCAGGGTTACTGGGACGGGGAACAATGAGCAGTTCTTC
>TRBV28|few|16|TRBJ2-2|.
CASSFYLGGNTGELFF
TGTGCCAGCAGTTTCTATCTTGGGGGGAACACCGGGGAGCTGTTTTTT
>TRBV7-3|.|14|TRBJ2-1|.
CASSLSQHYNEQFF
TGTGCCAGCAGCTTAAGTCAGCACTACAATGAGCAGTTCTTC
>TRBV12-5|.|11|TRBJ2-7|.
CASGKNGEQYF
TGTGCTAGTGGGAAGAATGGCGAGCAGTACTTC
>TRBV27|.|14|TRBJ1-5|TRBD1
CASRFTGEYQPQHF
TGTGCCAGCAGATTCACAGGGGAGTATCAGCCCCAGCATTTT
>TRBV28|.|14|TRBJ2-3|TRBD2
CASSSRGGRDTQYF
TGTGCCAGCAGTTCGCGGGGGGGCCGCGATACGCAGTATTTT
>TRBV4-1|many|15|TRBJ2-1|.
CASSQSSYTYNEQFF
TGCGCCAGCAGCCAGAGTTCTTATACCTACAATGAGCAGTTCTTC
>TRBV20-1|few|13|TRBJ2-5|.
CSARDLRGETQYF
TGCAGTGCTAGGGACCTTAGGGGGGAGACCCAGTACTTC
>TRBV7-3|few|15|TRBJ2-3|.
CASSLRRVVGDTQYF
TGTGCCAGCAGCTTGAGGCGGGTTGTGGGAGATACGCAGTATTTT
>TRBV30|few|14|TRBJ2-7|TRBD1
CAWTGTGFSYEQYF
TGTGCCTGGACCGGGACAGGGTTCTCCTACGAGCAGTACTTC
>TRBV20-1|few|16|TRBJ2-7|TRBD1
CSARDEVDRGTYEQYF
TGCAGTGCTAGAGATGAGGTGGACAGGGGCACCTACGAGCAGTACTTC
>TRBV16|many|15|TRBJ1-3|.
CASSQSRPSGNTIYF
TGTGCCAGCAGCCAATCCAGGCCCTCTGGAAACACCATATATTTT
>TRBV3-2|few|21|TRBJ2-6|.
CASSHVLDRDRDISGANVLTF
TGTGCCAGCAGCCATGTTTTAGACCGGGACAGGGATATCTCTGGGGCCAACGTCCTGACTTTC
>TRBV24-1|.|13|TRBJ2-3|TRBD1
CATSAGTGGTQYF
TGTGCCACCAGTGCGGGGACAGGGGGTACGCAGTATTTT
>TRBV19|few|15|TRBJ1-1|.
CASSMVGLPNTEAFF
TGTGCCAGTAGTATGGTCGGGTTACCAAACACTGAAGCTTTCTTT
>TRBV7-9|many|13|TRBJ2-2|.
CASSKDGLGELFF
TGTGCCAGCAGCAAGGACGGACTGGGTGAACTGTTTTTT
>TRBV4-1|.|15|TRBJ2-3|TRBD1
CASSTKTGVADTQYF
TGCGCCAGCAGCACCAAGACAGGGGTTGCAGATACGCAGTATTTT
>TRBV12-3/TRBV12-4|many|14|TRBJ2-1|.
CASSSGAMGNEQFF
TGTGCCTCAAGTTCGGGGGCGATGGGCAATGAGCAGTTCTTC
>TRBV7-2|.|15|TRBJ2-7|TRBD1
CASSSWTGGLYEQYF
TGTGCCAGCAGCTCGTGGACAGGGGGCCTCTACGAGCAGTACTTC
>TRBV5-4|.|14|TRBJ2-3|.
CASSFPGGPGSQYF
TGTGCCAGCAGCTTTCCTGGGGGGCCGGGATCGCAGTATTTT
>TRBV7-2|many|13|TRBJ2-6|.
CASSLGGANVLTF
TGTGCCAGCAGCTTAGGTGGGGCCAACGTCCTGACTTTC
>TRBV2|few|14|TRBJ2-5|TRBD1
CASNLDRDQETQYF
TGTGCCAGCAATCTGGACAGGGACCAAGAGACCCAGTACTTC
>TRBV7-2|.|16|TRBJ2-3|TRBD1
CASSPIKGGRADTQYF
TGTGCCAGCAGCCCAATTAAAGGGGGCCGGGCAGATACGCAGTATTTT
>TRBV7-3|.|14|TRBJ2-1|.
CASSLSRNYNEQFF
TGTGCCAGCAGCCTCTCTAGAAATTATAATGAGCAGTTCTTC
>TRBV12-3/TRBV12-4|many|11|TRBJ2-5|.
CASSPRWTQYF
TGTGCCAGCAGTCCTCGATGGACCCAGTACTTC
>TRBV30|few|13|TRBJ2-5|.
CAWHGAARETQYF
TGTGCCTGGCACGGGGCAGCGAGGGAGACCCAGTACTTC
>TRBV20-1|many|14|TRBJ2-3|TRBD1
CSASRDSLTDTQYF
TGCAGTGCTAGTCGGGACAGTCTCACAGATACGCAGTATTTT
>TRBV10-3|.|13|TRBJ2-2|.
CAISESERRELFF
TGTGCCATCAGTGAGTCCGAGCGCCGGGAGCTGTTTTTT
>TRBV7-9|few|17|TRBJ2-3|TRBD2
CASSLRLAGGLTDTQYF
TGTGCCAGCAGCCTACGACTAGCGGGGGGGCTGACAGATACGCAGTATTTT
>TRBV27|.|19|TRBJ2-7|.
CASSLSRGRLNSKTYEQYF
TGTGCCAGCAGTTTATCGAGGGGACGTTTAAACTCTAAGACCTACGAGCAGTACTTC
>TRBV2|.|12|TRBJ2-3|.
CASNMYSDTLYF
TGTGCCAGCAATATGTATTCTGATACGCTGTATTTT
>TRBV12-3/TRBV12-4|.|14|TRBJ2-3|TRBD2
CASRLAGSADTQYF
TGTGCCAGCAGGCTAGCGGGGAGCGCAGATACGCAGTATTTT
>TRBV27|few|15|TRBJ2-7|.
CASSFRPASSYEQYF
TGTGCCAGCAGTTTTCGGCCCGCTTCATCCTACGAGCAGTACTTC
>TRBV3-1|.|16|TRBJ1-2|TRBD1
CASSATGTGGRYGYTF
TGTGCCAGCAGCGCAACCGGGACAGGGGGCCGGTATGGCTACACCTTC
>TRBV15|.|15|TRBJ2-3|TRBD2
CATSRLAINADTQYF
TGTGCCACCAGCCGACTAGCGATCAATGCAGATACGCAGTATTTT
>TRBV30|.|13|TRBJ1-2|.
CAWISGLADSYTF
TGTGCCTGGATATCCGGTTTGGCAGATAGCTACACCTTC
>TRBV7-6|.|13|TRBJ2-3|.
CASSSLRGGPQYF
TGTGCCAGCAGCTCCCTCAGGGGCGGCCCCCAGTATTTT
>TRBV2|few|12|TRBJ1-4|.
CASTATNEKLFF
TGTGCCAGCACAGCAACTAATGAAAAACTGTTTTTT